This T cell receptor beta chain was identified during a study of CD8+CD57+ T cells in acquired aplastic anemia. Study conclusions and caveats: Patients and controls shared some 30 CD8+ CDR3 sequences, highly expressed in patients.

Genomic DNA, the template, was used for profiling of the TCR beta VDJ and CDR3. TCRdb itself ran the reads through MiXCR, one entry per CDR3 protein. The repertoire holds 250,000 or so distinct CDR3 sequences, with around half as singletons. Points on this clonotype: Its antigen is currently unknown. A single base separates this from a much larger clone, so it may be a read error.

CDR1 LGHNA and CDR2 YSLEER come from the germline V gene. This CDR3 has 16 residues. Between the trimmed V and J ends, which lost 4 bases and 0 bases, there was a span of 13 bases. Sequenced patients had shown CD8+CD57+ cell expansion by flow cytometry. This receptor was taken from a human donor with aplastic anemia. The specimen was sorted CD4+, CD8+, or CD8+CD57+ T cells (not recorded which) from PBMCs. V usage is TRBV4-3 and J usage is TRBJ2-1, with TRBD1 as a possible D gene (5 bases). The CDR3 spells CASSPGPDSSYNEQFF. CDR3 sequence (DNA): TGCGCCAGCAGCCCAGGACCCGACAGCTCCTACAATGAGCAGTTCTTC.